The following is a TCR beta chain sequence with its context. Sequencing used immunoSEQ multiplex PCR; TCRdb keeps in-frame clones, though not all of them. The sample includes approximately 170,000 clones, around 84% of them seen just once. Germline lookup yields CDR1 SGHVS and CDR2 FQNEAQ. This CDR3 region has 16 residues. V lost 5 bases and J lost 8, with 24 bases in between. The entry originates in a study of blood T cell repertoires in COVID-19. The sample comprised PBMCs or T cells enriched from blood (not recorded which). This receptor was taken from a woman in her twenties or thirties who had recovered from COVID-19. The V call is TRBV7-8, the J call TRBJ1-2; the D gene is possibly TRBD1 (5 bases). The CDR3 spells CASSALGRQGVGGYTF. The CDR3 DNA sequence: TGTGCCAGCAGCGCCTTAGGACGCCAGGGTGTTGGAGGCTACACCTTC.